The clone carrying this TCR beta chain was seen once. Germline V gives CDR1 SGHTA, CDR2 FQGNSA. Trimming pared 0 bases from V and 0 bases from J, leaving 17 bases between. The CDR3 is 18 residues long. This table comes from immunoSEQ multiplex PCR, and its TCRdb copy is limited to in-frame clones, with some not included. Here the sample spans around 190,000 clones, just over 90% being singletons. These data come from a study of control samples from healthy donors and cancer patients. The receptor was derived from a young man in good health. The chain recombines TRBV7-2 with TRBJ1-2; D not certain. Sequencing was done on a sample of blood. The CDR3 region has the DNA TGTGCCAGCAGCTTAGCACCCGTGAGCTTTGGGGCTAACTATGGCTACACCTTC. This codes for CASSLAPVSFGANYGYTF.